The clone carrying this T cell receptor beta chain has at least ten counts. Its antigen remains unidentified. The read halts 3 residues ahead of the CDR3 end, with the missing end drawn from the germline J gene. These data belong to a study of T cell clonality in common variable immunodeficiency. Findings and limits, study-wide: CVID patient heterogeneity limited repertoire-clinical complication correlations. Common variable immunodeficiency TCR beta sequences reportedly had fewer deletions and N-nucleotide insertions.

Caucasian heritage predominated among both patients and controls. From germline, CDR1 is SGHRS and CDR2 YFSETQ. Trimming took 0 bases from V and 4 from J, leaving 8 bases between them. The CDR3 covers 13 residues. Libraries were prepared by immunoSEQ multiplex PCR; TCRdb keeps only in-frame clonotypes and omits some of them. Sampling found about 43,000 clones, none seen once. This TCR derives from a person aged 18 to 69 in good health. The specimen was peripheral blood mononuclear cells. The chain recombines TRBV5-1 with TRBJ2-7; a weak D match, TRBD1 (5 bases). The covered CDR3 bases are TGCGCCAGCAGCTTGGCGACAGATTACGAG. Translation: CASSLATDYE. The whole CDR3 sequence reads CASSLATDYEQYF.